This TCR beta chain derives from a study of blood T cell repertoires in COVID-19. Looking at the study overall: Spain, Italy and the United States supplied samples that represented acute and convalescent COVID-19.

Germline CDR1 reads SNHLY; CDR2 reads FYNNEI. Trimming took 6 bases from V and 3 from J, leaving 18 bases between them. CDR3 length equals 16 residues. Participants were aged about 18 to 100 years from about 25 US areas. Allocation to cohorts depended on clinical history reported by the participants. Repertoires were generated with immunoSEQ multiplex PCR, while TCRdb's copy carries only in-frame clones and drops some. This sample has 200,000 or so clones; about 87% occur once, and the top ten carry around 2.5%. The chain recombines TRBV2 with TRBJ1-5; weak D call: TRBD1 (6 bases). The sequence was obtained from a woman in her 40s with acute COVID-19. Material: PBMCs or T cells enriched from blood (not recorded which). For the CDR3, the DNA is TGTGCCAGCAGCAGGGTTCAGGGGCGTTCCAATCAGCCCCAGCATTTT. Amino acids: CASSRVQGRSNQPQHF.